The 15 T cell receptor beta chains in this list originate from one sample, sequenced in a study of monozygotic twins with inflammatory bowel disease. TCRdb reprocessed the 5' RACE reads and reports one entry per CDR3 protein, with no DNA. Its table lists some 450,000 distinct CDR3 sequences. Sample: blood. All receptors come from a human donor with ulcerative colitis or Crohn's disease, or a healthy co-twin of an affected twin (not recorded which).

This rearrangement joins TRBV29-1 to TRBJ1-1; without DNA, the TCRdb call of TRBD1 cannot be checked. This CDR3 is 12 amino acids long. CDR1 and CDR2 (germline): SQVTM, ANQGSEA. The CDR3 sequence: CSVPTGDTEAFF.

The chain links TRBV7-6 to TRBJ2-2; TCRdb's D call of TRBD2 is untestable without DNA. CDR3 length: 16 residues. Germline V lookup: CDR1 SGHVS, CDR2 FNYEAQ. The CDR3 here is CASSFRAFTGTGELFF. Full variable domain (rest looked up from reference TRBV7-6 and TRBJ2-2): GAGVSQSPRYKVTKRGQDVALRCDPISGHVSLYWYRQALGQGPEFLTYFNYEAQQDKSGLPNDRFSAERPEGSISTLTIQRTEQRDSAMYRCASSFRAFTGTGELFFGEGSRLTVL.

The chain employs TRBV28 and TRBJ2-2; TCRdb reports TRBD2, a call that lacks DNA to check it against. This CDR3 has 14 residues. Per germline, CDR1 MDHEN and CDR2 SYDVKM. CDR3 region: CTSRVAGVTGELFF.

The chain employs TRBV7-9 and TRBJ2-7; the TCRdb D gene call, TRBD1, has no DNA to confirm it. Germline CDR1 SEHNR, CDR2 FQNEAQ (reference sequence). This CDR3 spans 13 amino acids. This chain's CDR3 is CATRGVNSYEQYF.

The chain combines TRBV24-1 with TRBJ2-1; TCRdb indicates TRBD1, and absent DNA this call remains unverified. Per the germline V gene, CDR1 is KGHDR and CDR2 is SFDVKD. The CDR3 contains 12 residues. The CDR3 here is CATRDRDNEQFF.

The chain has TRBV5-1 and TRBJ1-1; TCRdb calls TRBD1, which cannot be checked without DNA. Per the germline V gene, CDR1 is SGHRS and CDR2 is YFSETQ. CDR3 size: 16 residues. CDR3 loop: CASKVTGTGSGTEAFF.

V gene TRBV2 combines with J gene TRBJ2-1; the TCRdb D gene call, TRBD2, has no DNA to confirm it. Germline V lookup: CDR1 SNHLY, CDR2 FYNNEI. The CDR3 runs 15 residues. The CDR3 is CASSKGLAGGHEQFF.

The chain recombines TRBV30 with TRBJ1-1; absent DNA, TCRdb's TRBD1 call cannot be checked. Per germline, CDR1 GTSNPN and CDR2 SVGIG (reference sequence). The CDR3 is 16 amino acids. CDR3 amino acids: CAWTRQGTAMNTEAFF. The full variable domain, its missing parts supplied by reference TRBV30 and TRBJ1-1, is SQTIHQWPATLVQPVGSPLSLECTVEGTSNPNLYWYRQAAGRGLQLLFYSVGIGQISSEVPQNLSASRPQDRQFILSSKKLLLSDSGFYLCAWTRQGTAMNTEAFFGQGTRLTVV.

V is TRBV10-3 and J is TRBJ2-1. The length of the CDR3 is 13 residues. The germline V gene encodes CDR1 ENHRY and CDR2 SYGVKD. The CDR3: CAINTTPWNEQFF.

The rearrangement joins TRBV6-2 or TRBV6-3 to TRBJ2-7; TCRdb picks TRBD2, but there is no DNA to check that call. Looked up from germline, CDR1 is MNHEY and CDR2 is SVGEGT. CDR3 length: 20 residues. CDR3 sequence: CASSYLSRTSGRKGSYEQYF.

The V and J genes are TRBV5-1 and TRBJ1-1; TCRdb's D call of TRBD1 is untestable without DNA. CDR3 length: 15 amino acids. CDR1 and CDR2 (germline): SGHRS, YFSETQ. The CDR3 reads CASTPDGNLQVAAFF.

The chain combines TRBV7-2 with TRBJ1-4; the TCRdb call, TRBD1, lacks DNA for checking. The CDR3 consists of 14 residues. Germline CDR1 and CDR2: SGHTA and FQGNSA. The CDR3 here is CASSADRFYEKLFF.

The chain has TRBV5-1 and TRBJ2-1. The CDR3 loop spans 16 amino acids. Looked up from germline, CDR1 is SGHRS and CDR2 is YFSETQ. This CDR3 reads CASRPFGGASYNEQFF.

The chain links TRBV6-5 to TRBJ1-2; TCRdb returns TRBD1, unconfirmable since there is no DNA. The CDR3 has 17 amino acids. Germline CDR1 reads MNHEY; CDR2 reads SVGAGI. The CDR3 loop reads CASSFSGTDTRDYGYTF.

The chain joins TRBV7-2 to TRBJ2-2; with no DNA, the TCRdb D assignment of TRBD1 cannot be verified. The germline CDR1 and CDR2 sequences are SGHTA and FQGNSA. The CDR3 totals 15 residues. CDR3 sequence reads: CASVRGQLNTGELFF.